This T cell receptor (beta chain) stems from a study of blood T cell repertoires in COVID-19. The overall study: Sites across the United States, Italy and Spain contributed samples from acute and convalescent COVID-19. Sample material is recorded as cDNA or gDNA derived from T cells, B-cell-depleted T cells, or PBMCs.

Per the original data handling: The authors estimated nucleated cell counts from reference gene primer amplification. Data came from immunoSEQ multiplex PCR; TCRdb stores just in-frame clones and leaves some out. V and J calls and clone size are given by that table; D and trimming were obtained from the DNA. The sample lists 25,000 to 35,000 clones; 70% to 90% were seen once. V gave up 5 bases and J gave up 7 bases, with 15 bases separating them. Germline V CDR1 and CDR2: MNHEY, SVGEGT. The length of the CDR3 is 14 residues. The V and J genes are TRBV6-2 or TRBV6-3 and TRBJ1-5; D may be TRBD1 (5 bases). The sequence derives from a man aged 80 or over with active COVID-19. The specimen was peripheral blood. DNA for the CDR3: TGTGCCAGCAGTCATACTAGGGGAGGCCAGCCCCAGCATTTT. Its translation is CASSHTRGGQPQHF.